This TCR beta chain originates from a study of cytomegalovirus exposure and HLA in healthy donors (dated by TCRdb to about 2017). For the wider study: According to a later analysis, one platform produced both the 120 validation repertoires and the approximately 600 repertoires of the first cohort. Along with the approximately 670-subject first cohort, a separate validation cohort of more than 90 different subjects was used. The study combined high-throughput TCR immunosequencing, statistical association of individual TCRs with disease status, and machine learning to predict cytomegalovirus infection status. The study was designed to test whether signatures of past pathogen exposure could be identified by cataloging public T cell receptors. Study-level results and caveats: A later analysis found that TCRs clustered in the first cohort also tended to co-occur in the roughly 120 validation repertoires, with approximately 93% of cluster scores above 0. The study gave a list of 150 to 200 TCR beta chains associated with cytomegalovirus. A later analysis lacked HLA typing for the validation cohort, so it scored co-occurrence in that cohort across all 110 or so repertoires. Across donors, most TCR sequences were observed very rarely, whereas some public TCRs were present in many individuals. The classifier was reported to diagnose cytomegalovirus status with high specificity and sensitivity in both the original cohort and the validation cohort. In vitro tests confirmed that a few of the cytomegalovirus-associated TCR beta chains recognize cytomegalovirus antigens. It was suggested by the authors that the approach could potentially be generalized to other disease states and immunological phenotypes.

Donors formed part of the validation cohort, which comprised about 130 subjects and was distinct from the first cohort of over 500 subjects. Libraries were built with the immunoSEQ multiplex PCR assay. The paper's data handling went like this. A statistical classification framework was built for diagnosing cytomegalovirus status from the catalog of TCR beta chain sequences. TCRdb mirrors the immuneACCESS table, restricted to in-frame sequences. Some clones are absent from its copies; in checked studies, under half trace to an unresolved V gene, and the reason for the others is unknown. Clone size and V and J calls were adopted from that table, with D and trimming inferred from the DNA. This sample holds around 150,000 clones; around 82% were observed only once. Approximately 10% of the sample lies in the top ten. In this sample, this clone turned up once. Its target antigen remains unknown. The input lacks base qualities; no much larger clone sits a single base away.

This receptor was identified in a man aged 30 to 45 in good health and CMV-seropositive. The sequenced material came from PBMCs.

The DNA is TGTGCCAGCAGCTCCCACTACGAGCAGTACTTC. It translates to CASSSHYEQYF. This chain joins TRBV7-6 to TRBJ2-7; the D gene remains uncertain. The junction shows trimming of 4 bases on V and 3 bases on J, plus 4 bases between the germline ends. Including the terminal cysteine and phenylalanine, the CDR3 comprises 11 residues. Solely the CDR3 DNA is kept, with 33 bases framed from the first base. CDR1 SGHVS and CDR2 FNYEAQ are derived from the germline V gene.